This T cell receptor beta chain came from a study of T-cell memory formation after mild COVID-19. This CDR3 spans 15 amino acids. Trimming stripped 0 bases from V and 4 bases from J, with 12 bases between. Germline CDR1 reads MNHEY; CDR2 reads SVGAGI. This clonotype has at least ten counts. TCRdb processed the 5' RACE reads anew with MiXCR; each CDR3 protein has one entry. Among almost 550,000 distinct CDR3 sequences listed, 20% were seen once. The receptor's source is an adult woman who had mild COVID-19 (a few samples of this study predate the infection). Cell type and time point are not known. V and J are TRBV6-5 and TRBJ1-1; D possibly corresponds to TRBD1 (5 bases). The sample taken for sequencing was PBMCs or a T cell subset sorted from them (not recorded which). Written as DNA, the CDR3 is TGTGCCAGCAGTTACTCGAGGGGTTGGGGCACTGAAGCTTTCTTT. Encoded protein: CASSYSRGWGTEAFF.